These 30 T cell receptor beta chains originate from one sample sequenced in a study of monozygotic twins with inflammatory bowel disease. From its re-call of the 5' RACE reads, TCRdb lists each CDR3 protein once, without DNA. Its clone listing holds around 450,000 distinct CDR3 sequences. Material: blood. These receptors all come from a human donor with ulcerative colitis or Crohn's disease, or a healthy co-twin of an affected twin (not recorded which).

The V gene is TRBV6-1, the J gene TRBJ1-1; TCRdb lists TRBD1, though no DNA is available to test this call. Germline V gene sequence: CDR1 MNHNS, CDR2 SASEGT. This CDR3 spans 11 amino acids. CDR3 sequence: CASIGVARAFF.

The rearrangement uses TRBV7-2 and TRBJ2-3; TCRdb's D gene call, TRBD2, goes unchecked for lack of DNA. CDR1 is SGHTA and CDR2 is FQGNSA in the germline V gene. This CDR3 contains 16 residues. CDR3 sequence reads: CASSFLGTSGIDTQYF.

CDR3 in amino acids: CASSPLLMREGVNEQFF. This chain links TRBV18 with TRBJ2-1; TCRdb reports TRBD2, a call that lacks DNA to check it against. CDR3 length: 17 residues. Germline assignment: CDR1 KGHSH and CDR2 LQKENI. Full variable domain (outside the CDR3, taken from reference TRBV18 and TRBJ2-1): NAGVMQNPRHLVRRRGQEARLRCSPMKGHSHVYWYRQLPEEGLKFMVYLQKENIIDESGMPKERFSAEFPKEGPSILRIQQVVRGDSAAYFCASSPLLMREGVNEQFFGPGTRLTVL.

The chain is built from TRBV11-2 and TRBJ2-7. This CDR3 region has 12 residues. CDR1 is SGHAT and CDR2 is FQNNGV in the germline V gene. The CDR3 here is CASSSSIGEQYF.

The V call is TRBV7-2, the J call TRBJ2-4; absent DNA, TCRdb's TRBD2 call cannot be checked. Germline CDR1 reads SGHTA; CDR2 reads FQGNSA. CDR3 length equals 15 residues. The chain's CDR3 is CASSLETAGRYIQYF. The whole variable domain, filled in from reference TRBV7-2 and TRBJ2-4, reads GAGVSQSPSNKVTEKGKDVELRCDPISGHTALYWYRQSLGQGLEFLIYFQGNSAPDKSGLPSDRFSAERTGGSVSTLTIQRTQQEDSAVYLCASSLETAGRYIQYFGAGTRLSVL.

V and J are TRBV30 and TRBJ2-2; TCRdb's D gene call, TRBD2, goes unchecked for lack of DNA. The germline CDR1 and CDR2 sequences are GTSNPN and SVGIG (reference sequence). This CDR3 spans 15 amino acids. The CDR3 loop reads CASSTSSVSTGELFF.

The chain recombines TRBV19 with TRBJ2-3; TCRdb calls TRBD2, which cannot be checked without DNA. CDR1 and CDR2 from the germline V gene are LNHDA and SQIVND (reference sequence). CDR3 length: 14 residues. Here the CDR3 reads CASSERGGTDTQYF.

The V and J genes are TRBV28 and TRBJ2-1; TCRdb indicates TRBD1, and absent DNA this call remains unverified. Germline CDR1 reads MDHEN; CDR2 reads SYDVKM. This CDR3 spans 12 amino acids. The chain's CDR3 is CASSLSMGARFF.

The V gene is TRBV25-1, the J gene TRBJ2-4; TCRdb's D call, TRBD2, is unchecked because there is no DNA. The CDR3 covers 16 residues. CDR1 and CDR2 from the germline V gene are MGHDK and SYGVNS. The CDR3 loop is CASRPPVGDGENIQYF.

The chain has TRBV10-3 and TRBJ1-1; absent DNA, TCRdb's TRBD1 call cannot be checked. CDR1 is ENHRY and CDR2 is SYGVKD in the germline V gene. The CDR3 is made up of 15 amino acids. The CDR3 region is CAISGQGGGNTEAFF.

The chain uses TRBV20-1 and TRBJ2-7; as DNA is missing, the TRBD1 call by TCRdb cannot be tested. The CDR3 loop spans 13 amino acids. The germline V gene encodes CDR1 DFQATT and CDR2 SNEGSKA (reference sequence). CDR3 region: CSALRAGWWEQYF.

This chain joins TRBV27 and TRBJ2-3; TCRdb lists TRBD1, though no DNA is available to test this call. The CDR3 spans 13 residues. The germline gives CDR1 MNHEY, CDR2 SMNVEV (reference sequence). This chain's CDR3 is CASTGVNSDTQYF.

The chain joins TRBV12-3 or TRBV12-4 to TRBJ2-2; there is no DNA to check the TCRdb D call of TRBD1. CDR3 length equals 15 residues. CDR3 sequence: CASSFGTRNTGELFF.

The V and J genes are TRBV24-1 and TRBJ1-5. The CDR3 contains 13 residues. CDR1 and CDR2 (germline): KGHDR, SFDVKD. The chain's CDR3 is CATSGGSGQPQHF.

This chain joins TRBV27 and TRBJ2-3. The CDR3 has 14 amino acids. Germline loops: CDR1 MNHEY, CDR2 SMNVEV (reference sequence). CDR3 protein: CASSLDSLTDTQYF.

The J gene is TRBJ1-6, the V gene TRBV11-2; without DNA, the TCRdb call of TRBD1 cannot be checked. Germline V gene lookup returns CDR1 SGHAT and CDR2 FQNNGV. The CDR3 is made up of 20 amino acids. The CDR3 is CASSLRAGTARSSYNSPLHF.

The genes are TRBV20-1 and TRBJ1-4; TCRdb's D call, TRBD1, is unchecked because there is no DNA. The length of the CDR3 is 13 residues. CDR1 and CDR2 from the germline V gene are DFQATT and SNEGSKA (reference sequence). The CDR3 region is CSARPPGAEKLFF.

The chain couples TRBV7-2 to TRBJ2-2. Germline lookup yields CDR1 SGHTA and CDR2 FQGNSA. This CDR3 is built from 16 residues. The CDR3 here is CASSSYLLGNAGELFF.

The chain uses TRBV7-9 and TRBJ1-1; TCRdb proposes TRBD1, but this gene call is untestable without DNA. The length of the CDR3 is 14 residues. Germline values: CDR1 SEHNR, CDR2 FQNEAQ (reference sequence). CDR3 in amino acids: CASSFSFAPVEAFF.

The genes are TRBV29-1 and TRBJ2-1; TCRdb selects TRBD2, and the lack of DNA leaves this call unchecked. This CDR3 is built from 14 residues. Germline V lookup: CDR1 SQVTM, CDR2 ANQGSEA. The CDR3: CSVPTGTLPNEQFF.

The V call is TRBV7-2, the J call TRBJ2-3; the TRBD2 assignment by TCRdb is unverifiable without DNA. The CDR3 spans 16 residues. Per germline, CDR1 SGHTA and CDR2 FQGNSA. The CDR3 protein is CASSLGLAGGTDTQYF.

The chain recombines TRBV10-3 with TRBJ2-7; the TCRdb call, TRBD1, lacks DNA for checking. The germline V gene encodes CDR1 ENHRY and CDR2 SYGVKD. The CDR3 spans 14 residues. The CDR3 sequence is CAIRGDSLFYEQYF.

The V gene is TRBV29-1, the J gene TRBJ1-5. CDR3 length: 13 residues. Germline lookup yields CDR1 SQVTM and CDR2 ANQGSEA. This CDR3 is CSVGGGTSQPQHF.

The V call is TRBV12-3 or TRBV12-4, the J call TRBJ2-3; the D call of TRBD1 rests on TCRdb alone, since no DNA is present to check it. There are 16 residues in the CDR3. The CDR3 spells CASSPGWDASTDTQYF.

J is TRBJ2-1 and V is TRBV28; TCRdb returns TRBD1, unconfirmable since there is no DNA. CDR1 and CDR2 from the germline V gene are MDHEN and SYDVKM. The CDR3 extends over 14 amino acids. The CDR3 sequence is CASSPQDRANEQFF.

This chain's CDR3 is CSPSGFLGDTEAFF. This chain joins TRBV20-1 and TRBJ1-1; TCRdb selects TRBD1, and the lack of DNA leaves this call unchecked. This CDR3 comprises 14 residues. CDR1 and CDR2 (germline): DFQATT, SNEGSKA (reference sequence).

The rearrangement joins TRBV13 to TRBJ2-4; TCRdb gives TRBD2 as the D gene, but with no DNA this cannot be confirmed. The length of the CDR3 is 17 residues. Germline assignment: CDR1 PRHDT and CDR2 FYEKMQ (reference sequence). CDR3: CASGLGTSGGAKNIQYF.

The chain uses TRBV15 and TRBJ1-5. This CDR3 region has 15 residues. Germline V gene data show CDR1 as LNHNV and CDR2 as YYDKDF (reference sequence). This CDR3 reads CATTKALYEEQPQHF.

V usage is TRBV5-1 and J usage is TRBJ1-1; TCRdb's D gene call, TRBD1, goes unchecked for lack of DNA. The CDR3 has 13 residues. CDR1 and CDR2 (germline): SGHRS, YFSETQ. Here the CDR3 reads CASSLAGGGYAFF.

The chain carries TRBV6-2 or TRBV6-3 and TRBJ1-1. The CDR3 extends over 14 amino acids. The V gene's germline CDR1 is MNHEY and CDR2 SVGEGT. CDR3 in amino acids: CASTTFELNPEAFF.